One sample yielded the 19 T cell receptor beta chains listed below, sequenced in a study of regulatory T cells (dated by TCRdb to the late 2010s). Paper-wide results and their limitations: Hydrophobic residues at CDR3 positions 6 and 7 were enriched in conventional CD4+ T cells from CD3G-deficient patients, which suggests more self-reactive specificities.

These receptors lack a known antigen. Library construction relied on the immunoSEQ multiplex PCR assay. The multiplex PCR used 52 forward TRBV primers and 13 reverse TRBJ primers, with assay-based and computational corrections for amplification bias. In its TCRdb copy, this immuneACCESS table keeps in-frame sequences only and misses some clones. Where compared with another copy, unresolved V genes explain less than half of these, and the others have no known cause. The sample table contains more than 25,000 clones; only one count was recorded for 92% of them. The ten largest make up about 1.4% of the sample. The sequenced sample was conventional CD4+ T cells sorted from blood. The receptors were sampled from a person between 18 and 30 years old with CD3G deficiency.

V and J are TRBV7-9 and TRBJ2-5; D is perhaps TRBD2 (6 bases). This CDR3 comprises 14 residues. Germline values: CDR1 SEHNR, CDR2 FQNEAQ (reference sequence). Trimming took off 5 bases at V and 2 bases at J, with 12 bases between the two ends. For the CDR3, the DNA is TGTGCCAGCAGCCTCGGGACTTATCAAGAGACCCAGTACTTC. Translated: CASSLGTYQETQYF.

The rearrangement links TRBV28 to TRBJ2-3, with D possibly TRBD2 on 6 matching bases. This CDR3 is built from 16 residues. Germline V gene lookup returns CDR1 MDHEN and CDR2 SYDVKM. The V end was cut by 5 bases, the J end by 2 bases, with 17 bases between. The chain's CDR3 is CASSPSGKGLTDTQYF. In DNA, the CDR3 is TGTGCCAGCAGTCCGTCTGGAAAGGGACTCACAGATACGCAGTATTTT.

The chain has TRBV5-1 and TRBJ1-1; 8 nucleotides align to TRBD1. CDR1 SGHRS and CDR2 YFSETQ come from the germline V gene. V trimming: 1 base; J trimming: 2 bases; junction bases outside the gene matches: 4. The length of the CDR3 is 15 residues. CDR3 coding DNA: TGCGCCAGCAGCTTGTTCGGACAGGGAAACACTGAAGCTTTCTTT. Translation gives CASSLFGQGNTEAFF.

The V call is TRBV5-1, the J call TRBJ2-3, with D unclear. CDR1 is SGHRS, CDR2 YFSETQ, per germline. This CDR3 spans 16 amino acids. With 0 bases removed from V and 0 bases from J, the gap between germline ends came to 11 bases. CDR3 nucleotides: TGCGCCAGCAGCTTGGGGATTCAACCTAGCACAGATACGCAGTATTTT. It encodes CASSLGIQPSTDTQYF.

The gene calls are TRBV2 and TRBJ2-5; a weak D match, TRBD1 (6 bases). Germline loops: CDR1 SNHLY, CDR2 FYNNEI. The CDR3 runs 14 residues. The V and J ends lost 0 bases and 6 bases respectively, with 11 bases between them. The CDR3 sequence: CASSEARTVKTQYF. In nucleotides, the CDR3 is TGTGCCAGCAGTGAAGCCCGGACAGTTAAGACCCAGTACTTC.

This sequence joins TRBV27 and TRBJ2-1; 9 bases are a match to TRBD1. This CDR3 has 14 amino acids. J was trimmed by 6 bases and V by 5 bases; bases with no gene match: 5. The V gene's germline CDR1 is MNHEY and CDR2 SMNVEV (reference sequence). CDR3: CASSPGQGGNEQFF. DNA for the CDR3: TGTGCCAGCAGTCCGGGACAGGGCGGCAATGAGCAGTTCTTC.

The CDR3 loop reads CASSDSGGGTDTQYF. Written as DNA, the CDR3 is TGTGCCAGCAGTGACTCAGGCGGGGGCACAGATACGCAGTATTTT. The chain couples TRBV6-4 to TRBJ2-3; a possible D gene is TRBD2 (6 bases). Per the germline V gene, CDR1 is MRHNA and CDR2 is SNTAGT. There are 15 residues in the CDR3. Deletions cut 0 bases from V and 1 base from J, with 8 bases between.

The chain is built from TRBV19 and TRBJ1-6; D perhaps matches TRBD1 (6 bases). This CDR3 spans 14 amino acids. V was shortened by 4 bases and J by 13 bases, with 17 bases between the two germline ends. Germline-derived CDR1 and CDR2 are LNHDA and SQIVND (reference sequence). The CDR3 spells CASSTGDRLDPLHF. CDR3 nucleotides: TGTGCCAGTAGTACAGGGGACCGCCTCGATCCCCTCCACTTT.

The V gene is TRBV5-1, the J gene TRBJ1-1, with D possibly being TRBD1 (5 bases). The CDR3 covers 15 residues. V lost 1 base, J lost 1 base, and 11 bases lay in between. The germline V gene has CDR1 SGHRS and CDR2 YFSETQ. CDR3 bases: TGCGCCAGCAGCTTGAGTATAGGGGCGAACACTGAAGCTTTCTTT. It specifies CASSLSIGANTEAFF.

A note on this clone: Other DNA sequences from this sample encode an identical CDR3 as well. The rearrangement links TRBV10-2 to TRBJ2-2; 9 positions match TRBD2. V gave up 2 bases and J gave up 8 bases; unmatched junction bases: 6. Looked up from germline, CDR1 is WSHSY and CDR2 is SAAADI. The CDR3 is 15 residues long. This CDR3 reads CASSEGTSITGELFF. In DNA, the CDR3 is TGCGCCAGCAGTGAGGGGACTAGCATCACTGGGGAGCTGTTTTTT.

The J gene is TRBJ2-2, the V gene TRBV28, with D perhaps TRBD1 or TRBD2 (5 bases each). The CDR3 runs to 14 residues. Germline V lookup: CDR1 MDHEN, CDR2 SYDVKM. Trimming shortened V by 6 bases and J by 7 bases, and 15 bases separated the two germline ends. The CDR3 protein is CASSRGDRGGELFF. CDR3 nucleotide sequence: TGTGCCAGCAGCAGAGGGGATCGAGGCGGGGAGCTGTTTTTT.

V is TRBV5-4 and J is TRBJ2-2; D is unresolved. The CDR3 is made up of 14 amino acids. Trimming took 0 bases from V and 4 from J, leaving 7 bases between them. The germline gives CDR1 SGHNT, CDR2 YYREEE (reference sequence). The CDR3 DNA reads TGTGCCAGCAGCTTGGGACGGCTCACCGGGGAGCTGTTTTTT. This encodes CASSLGRLTGELFF. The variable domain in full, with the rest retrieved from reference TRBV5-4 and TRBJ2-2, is ETGVTQSPTHLIKTRGQQVTLRCSSQSGHNTVSWYQQALGQGPQFIFQYYREEENGRGNFPPRFSGLQFPNYSSELNVNALELDDSALYLCASSLGRLTGELFFGEGSRLTVL.

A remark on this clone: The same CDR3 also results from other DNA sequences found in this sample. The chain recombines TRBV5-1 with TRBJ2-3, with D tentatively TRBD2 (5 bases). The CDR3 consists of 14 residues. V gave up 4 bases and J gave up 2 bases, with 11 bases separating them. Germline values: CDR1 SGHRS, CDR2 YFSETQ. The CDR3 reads CASSLAGPTDTQYF. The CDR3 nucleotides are TGCGCCAGCAGCCTAGCCGGGCCCACAGATACGCAGTATTTT.

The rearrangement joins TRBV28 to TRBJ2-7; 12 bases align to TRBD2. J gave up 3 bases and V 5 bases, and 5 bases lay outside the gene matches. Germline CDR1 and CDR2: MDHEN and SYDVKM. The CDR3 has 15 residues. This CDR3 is CASSKGLAGNYEQYF. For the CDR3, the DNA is TGTGCCAGCAGTAAGGGACTAGCGGGCAACTACGAGCAGTACTTC.

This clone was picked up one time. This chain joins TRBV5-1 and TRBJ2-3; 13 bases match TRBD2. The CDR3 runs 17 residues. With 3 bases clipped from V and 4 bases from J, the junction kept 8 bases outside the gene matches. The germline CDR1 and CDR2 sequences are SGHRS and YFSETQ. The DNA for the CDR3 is TGCGCCAGCAGCTCGGGACTAGCGGGAATCAGGGCAGATACGCAGTATTTT. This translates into CASSSGLAGIRADTQYF.

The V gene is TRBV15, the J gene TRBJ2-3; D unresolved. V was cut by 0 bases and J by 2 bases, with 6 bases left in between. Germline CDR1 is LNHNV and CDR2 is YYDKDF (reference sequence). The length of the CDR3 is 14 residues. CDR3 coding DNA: TGTGCCACCAGCAGAGATCTCCACACAGATACGCAGTATTTT. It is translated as CATSRDLHTDTQYF. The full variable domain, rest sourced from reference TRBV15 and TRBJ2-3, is DAMVIQNPRYQVTQFGKPVTLSCSQTLNHNVMYWYQQKSSQAPKLLFHYYDKDFNNEADTPDNFQSRRPNTSFCFLDIRSPGLGDTAMYLCATSRDLHTDTQYFGPGTRLTVL.

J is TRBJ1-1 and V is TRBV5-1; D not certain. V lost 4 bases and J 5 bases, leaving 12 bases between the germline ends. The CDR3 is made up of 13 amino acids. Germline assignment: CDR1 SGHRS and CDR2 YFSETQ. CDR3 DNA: TGCGCCAGCAGCCCAAACGTAGGGACTGAAGCTTTCTTT. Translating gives CASSPNVGTEAFF. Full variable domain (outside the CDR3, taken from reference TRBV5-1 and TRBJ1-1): KAGVTQTPRYLIKTRGQQVTLSCSPISGHRSVSWYQQTPGQGLQFLFEYFSETQRNKGNFPGRFSGRQFSNSRSEMNVSTLELGDSALYLCASSPNVGTEAFFGQGTRLTVV.

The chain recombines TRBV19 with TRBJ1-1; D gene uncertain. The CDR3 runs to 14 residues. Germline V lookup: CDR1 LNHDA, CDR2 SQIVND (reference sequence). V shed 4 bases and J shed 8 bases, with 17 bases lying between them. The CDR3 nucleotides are TGTGCCAGTAGTACGTTGAACCAGGTCGAGGAAGCTTTCTTT. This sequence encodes CASSTLNQVEEAFF.

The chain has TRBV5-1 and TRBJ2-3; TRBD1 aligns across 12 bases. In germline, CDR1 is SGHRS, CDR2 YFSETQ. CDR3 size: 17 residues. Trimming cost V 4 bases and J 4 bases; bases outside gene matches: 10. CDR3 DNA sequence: TGCGCCAGCAGCATCGGGACAGGGGGCGGGGGTGCAGATACGCAGTATTTT. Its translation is CASSIGTGGGGADTQYF.